This passage covers 27 T cell receptor beta chains from one sample sequenced in a study of blood T cell repertoires in COVID-19. Sequencing was performed with immunoSEQ multiplex PCR; in TCRdb, only in-frame clones are kept and a portion is missing. The sample gives roughly 100,000 clones, approximately 84% of which show up once; over 9.5% is in the top ten. The sequenced material came from peripheral blood. The receptor source for this set is a man aged 35-49 years with active or convalescent COVID-19.

The rearrangement joins TRBV6-5 to TRBJ1-4, with a tentative D call TRBD1 (6 bases). The germline V gene encodes CDR1 MNHEY and CDR2 SVGAGI. This CDR3 is 14 amino acids long. V dropped 6 bases and J dropped 5 bases, with 13 bases sitting between them. The CDR3 loop is CASSTGRGNEKLFF. For the CDR3, the DNA is TGTGCCAGCAGCACAGGGAGGGGGAATGAAAAACTGTTTTTT.

This clone turned up a few times. V gene TRBV6-1 combines with J gene TRBJ2-7; D is perhaps TRBD2 (5 bases). V was clipped by 3 bases and J by 2 bases, with 8 bases between them. The CDR3 runs 13 residues. CDR1 MNHNS and CDR2 SASEGT come from the germline V gene. This chain's CDR3 is CASSDEGAYEQYF. The CDR3 DNA sequence: TGTGCCAGCAGTGACGAGGGTGCCTACGAGCAGTACTTC.

The chain combines TRBV4-1 with TRBJ1-1; no clear D. Germline assignment: CDR1 MGHRA and CDR2 YSYEKL. Trimming removed 4 bases at V and 1 base at J, with 16 bases between. There are 16 residues in the CDR3. The CDR3 here is CASSRNRGDRNTEAFF. The CDR3 DNA is TGCGCCAGCAGCCGTAATCGGGGAGACCGGAACACTGAAGCTTTCTTT.

This clone was found many times. This chain joins TRBV9 and TRBJ2-3; 8 bases are shared with TRBD2. V was clipped by 1 base and J by 4 bases; unmatched bases: 11. This CDR3 is built from 17 residues. Germline CDR1 is SGDLS and CDR2 is YYNGEE. The CDR3, as DNA: TGTGCCAGCAGCGTAAGCCTCCGCGGGGGGAGGGCAGATACGCAGTATTTT. This translates into CASSVSLRGGRADTQYF.

V gene TRBV19 combines with J gene TRBJ1-6; D gene uncertain. CDR1 and CDR2 from the germline V gene are LNHDA and SQIVND (reference sequence). V dropped 5 bases and J dropped 2 bases, with 7 bases sitting between them. This CDR3 is 14 amino acids long. CDR3 DNA sequence: TGTGCCAGTAGTGTTGCGGCCTATAATTCACCCCTCCACTTT. Translation gives CASSVAAYNSPLHF.

This sequence joins TRBV7-3 and TRBJ2-7; D may be TRBD1 (6 bases). V dropped 5 bases and J dropped 5 bases, with 19 bases sitting between them. This CDR3 spans 15 amino acids. CDR1 SGHTA and CDR2 FQGTGA come from the germline V gene. CDR3 sequence: CASSTRGDKFNEQYF. In DNA form, the CDR3 reads TGTGCCAGCAGCACGCGAGGGGACAAGTTCAACGAGCAGTACTTC.

The chain couples TRBV5-6 to TRBJ2-7, with 9 bases matching TRBD1. V gave up 3 bases and J gave up 4 bases; unmatched junction bases: 5. Germline CDR1 SGHDT, CDR2 YYEEEE. The CDR3 consists of 14 residues. CDR3 loop: CASSWWTGAYEQYF. CDR3 coding DNA: TGTGCCAGCAGCTGGTGGACAGGGGCGTACGAGCAGTACTTC.

The CDR3 reads CASSDHSGGGYEQYF. CDR3 in DNA: TGTGCCAGCAGTGACCACTCGGGAGGGGGCTACGAGCAGTACTTC. The chain employs TRBV6-1 and TRBJ2-7, with 8 positions matching TRBD2. V dropped 3 bases and J dropped 3; count of bases not matched to a gene: 7. The CDR3 has 15 residues. CDR1 and CDR2 (germline): MNHNS, SASEGT.

The CDR3 here is CASSDLRDTATNEKLFF. As DNA, the CDR3 is TGCGCCAGCAGTGATCTTCGGGACACAGCGACTAATGAAAAACTGTTTTTT. The chain carries TRBV10-1 and TRBJ1-4; maybe TRBD1 (6 bases). CDR3 length: 17 residues. Trimming shortened V by 3 bases and J by 2 bases, and 16 bases separated the two germline ends. CDR1 is WNHNN, CDR2 SYGVQD, per germline (reference sequence).

The chain uses TRBV2 and TRBJ1-3; D gene unclear. V lost 4 bases and J 0 bases, leaving 7 bases between the germline ends. Germline CDR1 SNHLY, CDR2 FYNNEI. There are 14 residues in the CDR3. CDR3 protein: CASSGRFSGNTIYF. CDR3 coding DNA: TGTGCCAGCAGTGGGCGGTTCTCTGGAAACACCATATATTTT.

This chain uses TRBV5-1 with TRBJ2-3; D unclear. Germline V lookup: CDR1 SGHRS, CDR2 YFSETQ. V gave up 0 bases and J gave up 4 bases, with 12 bases separating them. The CDR3 runs 15 residues. CDR3 amino acids: CASSLGLLTADTQYF. The CDR3 DNA sequence: TGCGCCAGCAGCTTGGGACTCCTGACGGCAGATACGCAGTATTTT.

J is TRBJ1-2 and V is TRBV6-5, with 8 bases identical to TRBD1. The germline V gene encodes CDR1 MNHEY and CDR2 SVGAGI. The V segment lost 8 bases and the J segment 11 bases; nucleotides outside the gene matches: 7. This CDR3 has 11 amino acids. The CDR3 sequence is CASERTGPYTF. The DNA for the CDR3 is TGTGCCAGCGAGAGGACAGGGCCTTACACCTTC.

The chain employs TRBV7-3 and TRBJ2-2; TRBD1 might be the D (6 bases). Trimming stripped 4 bases from V and 7 bases from J, with 10 bases between. Germline V gene data show CDR1 as SGHTA and CDR2 as FQGTGA. CDR3 length: 13 amino acids. The CDR3 DNA sequence: TGTGCCAGCAGCTCACGCAGGGGCGGGGAGCTGTTTTTT. This sequence encodes CASSSRRGGELFF.

The V call is TRBV28, the J call TRBJ2-7; perhaps TRBD2 as D (6 bases). The CDR3 has 15 amino acids. Germline V CDR1 and CDR2: MDHEN, SYDVKM. Trimming took off 1 base at V and 0 bases at J, with 10 bases between the two ends. This chain's CDR3 is CASSLSGGSSYEQYF. The CDR3 region has the DNA TGTGCCAGCAGTTTATCCGGGGGAAGCTCCTACGAGCAGTACTTC.

The CDR3 region is CASSQGQEGSSPLHF. As DNA, the CDR3 is TGCGCCAGCAGCCAAGGACAGGAAGGATCCTCACCCCTCCACTTT. This sequence joins TRBV4-3 and TRBJ1-6; D might be TRBD1 (6 bases). Germline CDR1 is LGHNA and CDR2 is YSLEER. There are 15 residues in the CDR3. V lost 1 base and J lost 10, with 14 bases in between.

This chain uses TRBV6-5 with TRBJ1-2; 9 bases align to TRBD1. The CDR3 totals 15 residues. Trimming at V came to 6 bases and at J to 7 bases, leaving 12 bases not matched to a gene. CDR1 and CDR2 from the germline V gene are MNHEY and SVGAGI. CDR3 region: CASRWGQGLLGGYTF. In nucleotides, the CDR3 is TGTGCCAGCAGATGGGGACAGGGCCTCCTTGGTGGCTACACCTTC.

The chain couples TRBV9 to TRBJ1-1; 9 bases match TRBD1. Germline lookup yields CDR1 SGDLS and CDR2 YYNGEE. This CDR3 is built from 15 residues. J was trimmed by 1 base and V by 1 base; bases with no gene match: 2. CDR3 sequence reads: CASSVQGQGNTEAFF. The CDR3 DNA sequence: TGTGCCAGCAGCGTACAGGGACAGGGGAACACTGAAGCTTTCTTT. The full variable domain, completed using reference TRBV9 and TRBJ1-1, is DSGVTQTPKHLITATGQRVTLRCSPRSGDLSVYWYQQSLDQGLQFLIQYYNGEERAKGNILERFSAQQFPDLHSELNLSSLELGDSALYFCASSVQGQGNTEAFFGQGTRLTVV.

This chain joins TRBV6-6 and TRBJ1-4; 7 nucleotides line up with TRBD1. CDR1 and CDR2 (germline): MNHNY, SVGAGI (reference sequence). This CDR3 is built from 13 residues. The V segment lost 2 bases and the J segment 15 bases; nucleotides outside the gene matches: 9. The CDR3 here is CASSYASGGNLFF. CDR3 DNA: TGTGCCAGCAGTTACGCGTCAGGGGGAAATTTGTTTTTT.

V is TRBV5-4 and J is TRBJ1-4; 7 bases match TRBD1. The V and J ends lost 1 base and 7 bases, in that order; junction bases with no gene match: 10. Germline CDR1 reads SGHNT; CDR2 reads YYREEE (reference sequence). This CDR3 has 16 residues. CDR3 residues: CASSLKEGGVGEKLFF. DNA of the CDR3: TGTGCCAGCAGCTTGAAGGAAGGGGGCGTTGGTGAAAAACTGTTTTTT.

J is TRBJ2-2 and V is TRBV11-3; 13 bases match TRBD2. The CDR3 is 17 amino acids. Unmatched junction bases numbered 5, after V lost 1 base and J lost 6 bases. Looked up from germline, CDR1 is SGHNT and CDR2 is YENEEA. CDR3: CASSLGGTSGDAGELFF. The CDR3 DNA is TGTGCCAGCAGCTTAGGTGGGACTAGCGGGGACGCCGGGGAGCTGTTTTTT.

This clone was observed a single time. The chain joins TRBV4-3 to TRBJ1-2, with D perhaps matching TRBD1 (5 bases). The ends were cut back, 0 bases at V and 4 bases at J, with 12 bases in the middle. Germline CDR1 is LGHNA and CDR2 is YSLEER. The CDR3 covers 15 residues. The CDR3 DNA reads as TGCGCCAGCAGCCAAGATCTCCAGGGCTTCTATGGCTACACCTTC. Protein product: CASSQDLQGFYGYTF.

This clone was seen once. The sample holds other DNA sequences that translate to the same CDR3. The J gene is TRBJ1-2, the V gene TRBV19; 10 nucleotides agree with TRBD1. J lost 5 bases, V lost 3 bases, and 0 bases had no gene match. The CDR3 extends over 13 amino acids. CDR1 and CDR2 (germline): LNHDA, SQIVND (reference sequence). CDR3 residues: CASSMGQGYGYTF. The CDR3 DNA follows: TGTGCCAGTAGTATGGGACAGGGGTATGGCTACACCTTC. The whole variable domain, remainder taken from reference TRBV19 and TRBJ1-2, is DGGITQSPKYLFRKEGQNVTLSCEQNLNHDAMYWYRQDPGQGLRLIYYSQIVNDFQKGDIAEGYSVSREKKESFPLTVTSAQKNPTAFYLCASSMGQGYGYTFGSGTRLTVV.

The chain joins TRBV13 to TRBJ2-7, with D unclear. Trimming left V 5 bases short and J 2 bases short, with 4 bases between. CDR1 is PRHDT and CDR2 is FYEKMQ in the germline V gene (reference sequence). The CDR3 consists of 11 residues. As DNA, the CDR3 is TGTGCCAGCAGCCGCGCCTACGAGCAGTACTTC. Amino acids: CASSRAYEQYF.

The V gene is TRBV6-2 or TRBV6-3, the J gene TRBJ1-1, with 8 bases identical to TRBD1. Germline assignment: CDR1 MNHEY and CDR2 SVGEGT. V trimming: 5 bases; J trimming: 5 bases; junction bases outside the gene matches: 10. The CDR3 runs 15 residues. The CDR3 DNA follows: TGTGCCAGCAGTGACCCCAGGGGGCAGGCGACTGAAGCTTTCTTT. Its translation is CASSDPRGQATEAFF.

This rearrangement joins TRBV19 to TRBJ2-5; TRBD1 agrees at 9 bases. Looked up from germline, CDR1 is LNHDA and CDR2 is SQIVND (reference sequence). The trim removed 9 bases at V and 3 bases at J, leaving 14 bases unmatched. The length of the CDR3 is 16 residues. DNA for the CDR3: TGTGCCAGGGAGCCGGGACAGGGCCCCCTCGAAGAGACCCAGTACTTC. This encodes CAREPGQGPLEETQYF.

The chain is built from TRBV10-3 and TRBJ1-1; the match to TRBD1 covers 7 bases. The CDR3 loop spans 14 amino acids. V lost 6 bases to trimming and J lost 2 bases; unmatched junction nucleotides: 6. From germline, CDR1 is ENHRY and CDR2 SYGVKD. This CDR3 is CAIREGQTNTEAFF. The CDR3 coding sequence is TGTGCCATCAGAGAGGGACAGACTAACACTGAAGCTTTCTTT.

The V gene is TRBV30, the J gene TRBJ1-4; 8 positions agree with TRBD1. The V segment lost 0 bases and the J segment 6 bases; nucleotides outside the gene matches: 6. From germline, CDR1 is GTSNPN and CDR2 SVGIG (reference sequence). The CDR3 is 15 residues long. CDR3 sequence reads: CAWSVRQGFYEKLFF. For the CDR3, the DNA is TGTGCCTGGAGTGTGCGACAGGGGTTTTATGAAAAACTGTTTTTT.